The rows below give T cell receptor beta chains drawn from one sample of a study of cytotoxic CD8 clonotypes in ibrutinib-treated CLL. Profiling relied on immunoSEQ multiplex PCR, and the TCRdb table lists in-frame clones only, not all of them. The sample includes about 120,000 clones, 50% to 65% of them seen just once. The input for sequencing was PBMCs, taken after 24 months of ibrutinib treatment. These receptors were obtained from a human donor with chronic lymphocytic leukemia. Both conserved end residues are part of each CDR3. The D gene is left open where the match is weak. The size of a clone is reported for some rows only, either as once, few or many, or as a class for expanded clones.

>TRBD1|NA|14|TRBV29-1|TRBJ2-5
TGCAGCGCAACTGCTGGGACAGGGGGGGAGACCCAGTACTTC
CSATAGTGGETQYF
>NA|NA|11|TRBV30|TRBJ2-7
TGTGCCTGGGGGGGTGGCCTGGGTTTGCACTTC
CAWGGGLGLHF
>NA|NA|14|TRBV27|TRBJ2-7
TGTGCCAGCAGTTCACCGACAGGGAGGTACGAGCAGTACTTC
CASSSPTGRYEQYF
>TRBD1|NA|15|TRBV6-1|TRBJ1-6
TGTGCCGGCCGACAGGGGTCGACCTATAATTCACCCCTCCACTTT
CAGRQGSTYNSPLHF
>NA|NA|14|TRBV7-2|TRBJ2-6
TGTGCCAGCAGCTTAAATGGTGGGGCCAACGTCCTGACTTTC
CASSLNGGANVLTF
>NA|NA|13|TRBV5-4|TRBJ1-2
TGTGCCAGCAGCTTGCCCGGGACCGATGGCTACACCTTC
CASSLPGTDGYTF
>TRBD1|few|14|TRBV7-3|TRBJ2-1
TGTGCCAGCAGCCGGGAACAGGGGGCCCCGGAGCAGTTCTTC
CASSREQGAPEQFF
>NA|NA|15|TRBV15|TRBJ1-1
TGTGCCACCAGCTCGGCACGGCTACAGAACACTGAAGCTTTCTTT
CATSSARLQNTEAFF
>NA|few|13|TRBV28|TRBJ2-5
TGTGCCAGCAAAGGGGACCCCCGTGAGACCCAGTACTTC
CASKGDPRETQYF
>TRBD1|NA|15|TRBV6-6|TRBJ2-2
TGTGCCAGCAGTTACCGGGACAGGGGGAACGGGGAGCTGTTTTTT
CASSYRDRGNGELFF
>TRBD1|NA|15|TRBV6-6|TRBJ1-6
TGTGCCAGCAGTAAAAACGACAGGGGTAATTCACCCCTCCACTTT
CASSKNDRGNSPLHF
>TRBD1|NA|15|TRBV6-6|TRBJ2-2
TGTGCCAGCAGTCCGGGACAGGGCACCACCGGGGAGCTGTTTTTT
CASSPGQGTTGELFF
>NA|few|15|TRBV5-1|TRBJ1-2
TGCGCCAGCAGCTTGGTAGCGGGGGGAGACTATGGCTACACCTTC
CASSLVAGGDYGYTF
>NA|NA|14|TRBV2|TRBJ2-7
TGTGCCAGCAGTAGTAGACAGGGAGGGCGCGAGCAGTACTTC
CASSSRQGGREQYF
>NA|NA|16|TRBV15|TRBJ1-1
TGTGCCACCAGCAGGGGCATAGGACAGACGAACACTGAAGCTTTCTTT
CATSRGIGQTNTEAFF
>TRBD2|NA|15|TRBV5-4|TRBJ2-3
TGTGCCAGCAGCCGGGAGGGGGGGAGCACAGATACGCAGTATTTT
CASSREGGSTDTQYF
>TRBD1|NA|13|TRBV25-1|TRBJ1-6
TGTGCCACCTCGGGACAGTATAATTCACCCCTCCACTTT
CATSGQYNSPLHF